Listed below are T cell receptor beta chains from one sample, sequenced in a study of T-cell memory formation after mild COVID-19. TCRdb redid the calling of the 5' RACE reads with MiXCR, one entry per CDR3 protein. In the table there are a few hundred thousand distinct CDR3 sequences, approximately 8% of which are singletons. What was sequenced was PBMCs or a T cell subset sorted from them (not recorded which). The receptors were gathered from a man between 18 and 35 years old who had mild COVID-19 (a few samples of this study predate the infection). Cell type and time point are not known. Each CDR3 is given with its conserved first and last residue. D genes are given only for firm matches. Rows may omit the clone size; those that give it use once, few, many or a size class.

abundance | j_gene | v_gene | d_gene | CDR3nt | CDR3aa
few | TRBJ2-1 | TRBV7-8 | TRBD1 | TGTGCCAGCAGCTTAAGGCTACAGGGGCTTTACAATGAGCAGTTCTTC | CASSLRLQGLYNEQFF
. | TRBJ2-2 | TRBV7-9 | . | TGTGCCAGCAGCTTAGTAACGAACACCGGGGAGCTGTTTTTT | CASSLVTNTGELFF
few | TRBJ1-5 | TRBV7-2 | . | TGTGCCAGCAGCTTCGACAGGATGCCTCAGCCCCAGCATTTT | CASSFDRMPQPQHF
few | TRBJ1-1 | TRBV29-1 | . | TGCAGCGTTGCTGCAGTGGACACTGAAGCTTTCTTT | CSVAAVDTEAFF
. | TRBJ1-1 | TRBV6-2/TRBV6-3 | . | TGTGCCAGCAGCGAGTTGAACACTGAAGCTTTCTTT | CASSELNTEAFF
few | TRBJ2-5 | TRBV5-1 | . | TGCGCCAGCAGCTCGGGGCCTCCCCCTGAGACCCAGTACTTC | CASSSGPPPETQYF
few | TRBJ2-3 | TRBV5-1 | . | TGCGCCAGCAGCTTGGTTATAGGACGGTTCACAGATACGCAGTATTTT | CASSLVIGRFTDTQYF
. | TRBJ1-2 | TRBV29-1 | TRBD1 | TGCAGCGTTGAAGTCCTCAAGGGGGCAAGTGGCTACACCTTC | CSVEVLKGASGYTF
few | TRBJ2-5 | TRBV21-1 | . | TGTGCCAGCAGCAAAGATGAAGGACAAAAAGAGACCCAGTACTTC | CASSKDEGQKETQYF
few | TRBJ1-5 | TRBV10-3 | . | TGTGCCATCAGTGAGTCGGGACGGGGTTCGGGCAATCAGCCCCAGCATTTT | CAISESGRGSGNQPQHF
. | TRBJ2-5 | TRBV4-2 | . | TGTGCCAGCAGCTCCAGAGACCGGGACTCTAAAGAGACCCAGTACTTC | CASSSRDRDSKETQYF
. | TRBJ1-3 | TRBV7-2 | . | TGTGCCAGCAGCTTAGACGGGAGCTCTGGAAACACCATATATTTT | CASSLDGSSGNTIYF
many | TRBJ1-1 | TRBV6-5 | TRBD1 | TGTGCCAGCAGTTACCCGGGACAGATGAACACTGAAGCTTTCTTT | CASSYPGQMNTEAFF
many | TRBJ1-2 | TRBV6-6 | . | TGTGCCAGCAGTGATAGGGTTCGGACTAACTATGGCTACACCTTC | CASSDRVRTNYGYTF
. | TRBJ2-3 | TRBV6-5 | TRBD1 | TGTGCCAGCAGCTACACAGGGGGCAGGACAGATACGCAGTATTTT | CASSYTGGRTDTQYF
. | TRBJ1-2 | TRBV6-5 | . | TGTGCCAGCACCTCGACAGGACCATATTATGGCTACACCTTC | CASTSTGPYYGYTF
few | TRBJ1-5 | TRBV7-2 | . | TGTGCCAGCAGCTTGACCCCGTTGAATCAGCCCCAGCATTTT | CASSLTPLNQPQHF
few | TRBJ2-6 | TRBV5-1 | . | TGCGCCAGCAACCTTAGCCCCGGGGCCAACGTCCTGACTTTC | CASNLSPGANVLTF
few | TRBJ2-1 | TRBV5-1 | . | TGCGCCAGCAGCTTGGACAGCTCTCTAGGTGAGCAGTTCTTC | CASSLDSSLGEQFF
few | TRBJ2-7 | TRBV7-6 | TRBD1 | TGTGCCAGCAGCTTAAATGCACCGGCTACAGGGGCCTACTACGAGCAGTACTTC | CASSLNAPATGAYYEQYF
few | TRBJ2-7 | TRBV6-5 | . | TGTGCCAGCACTCCAAGTAGGGGGACCGCCTACGAGCAGTACTTC | CASTPSRGTAYEQYF
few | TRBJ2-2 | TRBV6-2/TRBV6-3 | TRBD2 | TGTGCCAGCAGTTTTCCCGGGACTAGCGGGGGTGCGAACACCGGGGAGCTGTTTTTT | CASSFPGTSGGANTGELFF
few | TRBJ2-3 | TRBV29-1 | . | TGCAGCGTTGAAGCCTTTTCCTCTAGCACAGATACGCAGTATTTT | CSVEAFSSSTDTQYF
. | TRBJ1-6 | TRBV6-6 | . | TGTGCCAGCAGCACCCCCGCAGGGCCGCGTTCACCCCTCCACTTT | CASSTPAGPRSPLHF
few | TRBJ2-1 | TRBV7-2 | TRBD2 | TGTGCCAGCAGCGTGACACTAGCGGGATTTTACAATGAGCAGTTCTTC | CASSVTLAGFYNEQFF
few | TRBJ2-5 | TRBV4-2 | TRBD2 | TGTGCCAGCAGCCCTACCGCGCCTAGCGGGTCCTTTGAGTACCAAGAGACCCAGTACTTC | CASSPTAPSGSFEYQETQYF
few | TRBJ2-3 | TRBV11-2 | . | TGTGCCAGCAGCTACACCACAGATACGCAGTATTTT | CASSYTTDTQYF
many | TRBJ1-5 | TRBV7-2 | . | TGTGCCAGCAGCTCAGGACCGAATCTTTATAGCAATCAGCCCCAGCATTTT | CASSSGPNLYSNQPQHF
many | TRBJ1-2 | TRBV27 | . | TGTGCCAGCAGTCGCCAGGGGTCCCATGGCTACACCTTC | CASSRQGSHGYTF
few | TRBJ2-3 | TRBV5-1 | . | TGCGCCAGCAGCTTCGATACGGGGTATGGGAATACGCAGTATTTT | CASSFDTGYGNTQYF
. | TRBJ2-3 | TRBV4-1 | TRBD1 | TGCGCCAGCAGCTCCCGACAGGGCTTAAGCACAGATACGCAGTATTTT | CASSSRQGLSTDTQYF
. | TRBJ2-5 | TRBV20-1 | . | TGCAGTGCTCGTTCGGGGGGCCTGGAGACCCAGTACTTC | CSARSGGLETQYF
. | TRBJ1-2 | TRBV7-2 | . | TGTGCCAGCAGCTTAGAACAGGACGACTATGGCTACACCTTC | CASSLEQDDYGYTF
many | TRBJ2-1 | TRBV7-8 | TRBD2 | TGTGCCAGCAGCTTAGTTGTTAGCGGGGTGTTCAATGAGCAGTTCTTC | CASSLVVSGVFNEQFF
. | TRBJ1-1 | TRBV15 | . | TGTGCCACCAGCAGGGCCCGTTCAGGGAGCGAGGAAGCTTTCTTT | CATSRARSGSEEAFF
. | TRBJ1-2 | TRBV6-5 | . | TGTGCCAGCAGTTACTCTTTAGGTGGCTACACCTTC | CASSYSLGGYTF
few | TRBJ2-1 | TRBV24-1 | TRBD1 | TGTGCCACCAGTGATGGACAGGGGAGCTCCTACAATGAGCAGTTCTTC | CATSDGQGSSYNEQFF
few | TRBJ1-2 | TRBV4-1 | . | TGCGCCAGCAGCTCCCACGGGGCACCGGGTGGCTATGGCTACACCTTC | CASSSHGAPGGYGYTF
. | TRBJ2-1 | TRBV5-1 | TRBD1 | TGCGCCAGCAGCTTCCGGGACAGGGCCTCAGCGTCCTACAATGAGCAGTTCTTC | CASSFRDRASASYNEQFF
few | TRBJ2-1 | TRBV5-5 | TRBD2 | TGTGCCAGCAGCTCGGCTAGCGGGGAAGAGTTCTTC | CASSSASGEEFF
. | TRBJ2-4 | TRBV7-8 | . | TGTGCCAGCAGCTTAGTTCCAGGGTCGGACATTCAGTACTTC | CASSLVPGSDIQYF
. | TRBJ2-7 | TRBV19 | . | TGTGCCAGTAGTATCGTCGGACAGAACTACGAGCAGTACTTC | CASSIVGQNYEQYF
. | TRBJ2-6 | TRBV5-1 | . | TGCGCCAGCAGCTTCATTCCGGGGACGGCCGGGGCCAACGTCCTGACTTTC | CASSFIPGTAGANVLTF
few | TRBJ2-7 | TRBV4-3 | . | TGCGCCAGCAGCCAAGATTCTTGGGGGGCCTACGAGCAGTACTTC | CASSQDSWGAYEQYF
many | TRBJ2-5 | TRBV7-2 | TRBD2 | TGTGCCAGCAGCTTTCCGAGACTAGCGGGGCAAGAGACCCAGTACTTC | CASSFPRLAGQETQYF
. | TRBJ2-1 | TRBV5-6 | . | TGTGCCAGCAGCCTACAGGGAATGGAGTTCTTC | CASSLQGMEFF
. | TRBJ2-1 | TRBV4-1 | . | TGCGCCAGCAGCCAAGATCGCAATGAGCAGTTCTTC | CASSQDRNEQFF
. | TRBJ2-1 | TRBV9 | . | TGTGCCAGCAGCGGAACCGGGACAGAGCAGTTCTTC | CASSGTGTEQFF